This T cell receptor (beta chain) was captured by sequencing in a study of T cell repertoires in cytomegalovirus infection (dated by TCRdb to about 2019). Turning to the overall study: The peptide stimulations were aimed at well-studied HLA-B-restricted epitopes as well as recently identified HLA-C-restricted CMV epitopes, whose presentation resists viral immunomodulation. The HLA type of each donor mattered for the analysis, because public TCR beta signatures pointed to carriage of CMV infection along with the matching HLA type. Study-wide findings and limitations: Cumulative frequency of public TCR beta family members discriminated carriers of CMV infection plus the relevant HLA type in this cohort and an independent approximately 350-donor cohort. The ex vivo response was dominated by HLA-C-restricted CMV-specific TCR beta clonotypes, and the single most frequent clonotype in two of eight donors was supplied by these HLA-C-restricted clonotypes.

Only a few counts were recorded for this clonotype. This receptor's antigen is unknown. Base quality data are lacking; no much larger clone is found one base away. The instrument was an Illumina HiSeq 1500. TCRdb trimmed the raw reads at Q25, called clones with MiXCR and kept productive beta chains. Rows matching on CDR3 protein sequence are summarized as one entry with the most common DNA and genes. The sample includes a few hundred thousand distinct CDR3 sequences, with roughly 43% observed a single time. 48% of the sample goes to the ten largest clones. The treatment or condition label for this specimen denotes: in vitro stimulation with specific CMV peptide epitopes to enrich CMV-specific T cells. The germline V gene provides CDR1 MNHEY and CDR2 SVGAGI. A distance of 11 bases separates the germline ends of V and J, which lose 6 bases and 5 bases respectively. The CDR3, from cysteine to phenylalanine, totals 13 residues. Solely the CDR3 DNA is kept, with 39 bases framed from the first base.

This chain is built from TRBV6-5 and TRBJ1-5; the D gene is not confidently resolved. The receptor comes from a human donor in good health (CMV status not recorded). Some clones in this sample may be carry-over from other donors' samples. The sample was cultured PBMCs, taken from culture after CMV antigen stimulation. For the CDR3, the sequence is CASRRAIYQPQHF. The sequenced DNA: TGTGCCAGCAGAAGGGCCATCTATCAGCCCCAGCATTTT.